Presented here are 19 T cell receptor beta chains from one specimen sequenced in a study of blood T cell repertoires in COVID-19. The data were produced by immunoSEQ multiplex PCR, yet TCRdb's version contains in-frame clones alone and is incomplete. The table shows more than 30,000 clones, with 90% occurring only once. The sequencing sample was made of peripheral blood. Source of these receptors: a man in his sixties with active COVID-19.

This chain joins TRBV30 and TRBJ1-5; D call uncertain. The CDR3 loop spans 13 amino acids. Deletions cut 3 bases from V and 5 bases from J, with 11 bases between. Germline CDR1 and CDR2: GTSNPN and SVGIG (reference sequence). In nucleotides, the CDR3 is TGTGCCTGGAGCCGGGATAGGTATCAGCCCCAGCATTTT. It encodes CAWSRDRYQPQHF.

The chain carries TRBV6-1 and TRBJ1-2; possible D gene TRBD1, 6 bases. CDR3 length: 13 residues. The germline gives CDR1 MNHNS, CDR2 SASEGT. V was shortened by 2 bases and J by 8 bases, with 12 bases between the two germline ends. CDR3 in DNA: TGTGCCAGCAGTGAACTCGCAGGGGAAGGCTACACCTTC. Translating gives CASSELAGEGYTF.

The chain joins TRBV6-1 to TRBJ1-1, with a possible D match to TRBD1 (6 bases). Germline lookup yields CDR1 MNHNS and CDR2 SASEGT. V was trimmed by 4 bases and J by 4 bases, leaving 19 bases between them. This CDR3 is 16 amino acids long. The CDR3 is CASSASRGTLATEAFF. CDR3 in DNA: TGTGCCAGCAGTGCATCGAGGGGGACATTAGCCACTGAAGCTTTCTTT.

This clone was found a few times. The chain employs TRBV7-9 and TRBJ2-5, with 7 bases matching TRBD2. J lost 9 bases, V lost 5 bases, and 12 bases had no gene match. The CDR3 extends over 14 amino acids. From germline, CDR1 is SEHNR and CDR2 FQNEAQ (reference sequence). DNA for the CDR3: TGTGCCAGCAGCCCCCGGGGACTAAGGGAGCCCCAGTACTTC. Translating gives CASSPRGLREPQYF.

The rearrangement links TRBV7-9 to TRBJ1-4; 7 bases are a match to TRBD1. This CDR3 is built from 14 residues. Germline CDR1 is SEHNR and CDR2 is FQNEAQ (reference sequence). V shed 5 bases and J 4 bases; nucleotides not matched to a gene: 4. The CDR3 loop is CASSPPGGNEKLFF. The CDR3 DNA reads as TGTGCCAGCAGCCCACCAGGGGGTAATGAAAAACTGTTTTTT.

The chain combines TRBV11-3 with TRBJ2-7; 7 bases fit TRBD1. Trimming removed 4 bases from V and 6 bases from J; junction bases left unmatched: 9. Germline V lookup: CDR1 SGHNT, CDR2 YENEEA. This CDR3 spans 14 amino acids. The CDR3 spells CASSSRDRPSEQYF. The CDR3 nucleotides read TGTGCCAGCAGCTCCCGGGACAGACCCTCCGAGCAGTACTTC.

This clone appeared a few times. The chain joins TRBV2 to TRBJ1-3; 8 bases match TRBD1. The V gene end was trimmed by 10 bases and the J gene end by 2 bases; junction bases not matched to a gene: 7. Germline lookup yields CDR1 SNHLY and CDR2 FYNNEI. The CDR3 loop spans 14 amino acids. The CDR3 DNA reads TGTGCCACCTCGACAGGGGACCCTGGAAACACCATATATTTT. Translating it yields CATSTGDPGNTIYF. Full variable domain (missing parts from reference TRBV2 and TRBJ1-3): EPEVTQTPSHQVTQMGQEVILRCVPISNHLYFYWYRQILGQKVEFLVSFYNNEISEKSEIFDDQFSVERPDGSNFTLKIRSTKLEDSAMYFCATSTGDPGNTIYFGEGSWLTVV.

This chain uses TRBV3-1 (or the pseudogene TRBV3-2) with TRBJ2-2; the match to TRBD2 covers 11 bases. Losses at the gene ends were 1 base for V and 6 bases for J; bases not matched to a gene: 10. Germline V CDR1 and CDR2: LGHDT, YNNKEL (reference sequence). This CDR3 has 18 amino acids. The chain's CDR3 is CASSQGPSGGTRAGELFF. CDR3 sequence (DNA): TGTGCCAGCAGCCAAGGTCCTAGCGGGGGGACGCGAGCCGGGGAGCTGTTTTTT.

CDR3 in DNA: TGTGCCAGCAGCTTGTATCGGAACACTGAAGCTTTCTTT. This translates into CASSLYRNTEAFF. V is TRBV5-6 and J is TRBJ1-1, with D unclear. The CDR3 sequence is 13 residues long. The V end was cut by 1 base, the J end by 1 base, with 5 bases between. Germline V gene data show CDR1 as SGHDT and CDR2 as YYEEEE.

The rearrangement links TRBV29-1 to TRBJ2-1; weak D call: TRBD2 (6 bases). Germline V gives CDR1 SQVTM, CDR2 ANQGSEA. The CDR3 consists of 14 residues. With 1 base removed from V and 6 bases from J, the gap between germline ends came to 13 bases. Here the CDR3 DNA reads TGCAGCGTTGAAGGCGGGGACCCAATCAATGAGCAGTTCTTC. This codes for CSVEGGDPINEQFF.

The chain couples TRBV7-2 to TRBJ1-1; maybe TRBD1 (5 bases). The germline V and J ends were trimmed by 5 bases and 1 base, with 23 bases remaining between them. The CDR3 totals 18 residues. CDR1 is SGHTA, CDR2 FQGNSA, per germline. In nucleotides, the CDR3 is TGTGCCAGCAGCCTCGGAGGGACGGTGGCAGGATCGAACACTGAAGCTTTCTTT. It yields the protein CASSLGGTVAGSNTEAFF.

The genes are TRBV24-1 and TRBJ2-2; 9 bases agree with TRBD2. J lost 6 bases, V lost 8 bases, and 6 bases had no gene match. This CDR3 is built from 14 residues. CDR1 and CDR2 (germline): KGHDR, SFDVKD. This CDR3 reads CATKGLADAGELFF. The CDR3 DNA reads as TGTGCCACCAAGGGACTAGCAGATGCCGGGGAGCTGTTTTTT.

This chain uses TRBV10-1 with TRBJ2-5; D possibly corresponds to TRBD1 (5 bases). The V gene's germline CDR1 is WNHNN and CDR2 SYGVQD (reference sequence). Trimming took 0 bases from V and 6 from J, leaving 8 bases between them. The CDR3 totals 13 residues. The chain's CDR3 is CASSESPGQTQYF. The CDR3 nucleotides read TGCGCCAGCAGTGAGTCGCCAGGGCAGACCCAGTACTTC.

The rearrangement links TRBV27 to TRBJ2-2, with a weak D call TRBD2 (6 bases). Trimming cost V 6 bases and J 4 bases, with 21 bases left between them. The CDR3 is 17 amino acids. Per germline, CDR1 MNHEY and CDR2 SMNVEV (reference sequence). The CDR3 loop is CASSLRGGLRRTGELFF. The CDR3 DNA is TGTGCCAGCAGCCTGAGGGGCGGACTAAGGCGCACCGGGGAGCTGTTTTTT.

The chain recombines TRBV7-9 with TRBJ2-5; TRBD2 is a possible D gene (5 bases). Looked up from germline, CDR1 is SEHNR and CDR2 is FQNEAQ (reference sequence). The CDR3 has 13 residues. The germline V and J ends were trimmed by 5 bases and 4 bases, with 11 bases remaining between them. This CDR3 reads CASSKDWGETQYF. In nucleotides, the CDR3 is TGTGCCAGCAGCAAGGACTGGGGAGAGACCCAGTACTTC. Together with reference TRBV7-9 and TRBJ2-5, the CDR3 gives the full variable domain: DTGVSQNPRHKITKRGQNVTFRCDPISEHNRLYWYRQTLGQGPEFLTYFQNEAQLEKSRLLSDRFSAERPKGSFSTLEIQRTEQGDSAMYLCASSKDWGETQYFGPGTRLLVL.

Here the CDR3 reads CASSFIERNQPQHF. DNA for the CDR3: TGTGCCAGCAGTTTTATAGAACGCAATCAGCCCCAGCATTTT. This rearrangement joins TRBV6-2 or TRBV6-3 to TRBJ1-5; D is unclear. CDR1 MNHEY and CDR2 SVGEGT come from the germline V gene. The CDR3 is 14 amino acids. V lost 4 bases, J lost 2 bases, and 9 bases lay in between.

The CDR3 DNA follows: TGTGCCACCAGCCTGGGTCTTCAGGGCAGAAGGGCTGAAGCTTTCTTT. Its protein product is CATSLGLQGRRAEAFF. V is TRBV15 and J is TRBJ1-1; tentative D call: TRBD1 (5 bases). Germline V gives CDR1 LNHNV, CDR2 YYDKDF (reference sequence). The length of the CDR3 is 16 residues. V shed 5 bases and J shed 6 bases, with 22 bases lying between them.

The rearrangement uses TRBV10-3 and TRBJ1-5, with 7 bases matching TRBD1. The CDR3 totals 14 residues. Germline loops: CDR1 ENHRY, CDR2 SYGVKD. The V and J ends lost 2 bases and 5 bases, in that order; junction bases with no gene match: 3. CDR3 sequence reads: CAISEGTDYQPQHF. The DNA of the CDR3 is TGTGCCATCAGTGAGGGGACAGATTATCAGCCCCAGCATTTT.

This chain links TRBV30 with TRBJ1-3, with TRBD1 matching 7 bases. CDR1 and CDR2 from the germline V gene are GTSNPN and SVGIG (reference sequence). The CDR3 consists of 14 residues. Losses at the gene ends were 3 bases for V and 4 bases for J; bases not matched to a gene: 6. Here the CDR3 reads CAWSATGYGNTIYF. The CDR3 coding sequence is TGTGCCTGGAGCGCGACAGGGTACGGAAACACCATATATTTT.